Reported below is one TCR beta chain. Mouse names are used for the genes. The read falls 4 residues short of the CDR3 end, and the missing part is taken from the germline J gene. This entry belongs to a study of CD8+ T cells in alopecia areata. After isolation, RNA underwent reverse transcription to generate cDNA as the sequencing template. The table came from immunoSEQ multiplex PCR; TCRdb's copy has only in-frame clones and leaves some out. Listed for the sample are over 100,000 clones, none seen a single time. Germline trimming cut 3 bases from V and 0 bases from J; bases unmatched to any gene: 3. This CDR3 has 15 amino acids. Per germline, CDR1 GKSSPN and CDR2 SITVG.

The source material was lesional skin. This sequence joins TRBV31 and TRBJ2-1; 9 bases align to TRBD2. This clonotype was sampled from a C3H/HeJ mouse with alopecia areata. As its MHC haplotype, the strain has H2-k. The CDR3 sequence is CAWSRLGDNYAEQFF. The part of the CDR3 DNA that was read is TGTGCCTGGAGCCGACTGGGGGATAACTATGCT.